These T cell receptor beta chains were read from a single sample in a study of Ad26.COV2.S vaccination and SARS-CoV-2 variants. This table comes from immunoSEQ multiplex PCR, and its TCRdb copy is limited to in-frame clones, with some not included. This repertoire shows about 680,000 clones, around 90% found once; its top ten account for approximately 1.5%. The sequencing used peripheral blood, collected in a trial of Ad26.COV2.S vaccine versus placebo. Source of these receptors: a person aged 18-60 years who received the Ad26.COV2.S COVID-19 vaccine or a placebo. Both conserved end residues are part of each CDR3. D genes are given only for firm matches. Size values are once, few and many counts, or a class for expanded clones, and some rows have none.

J gene,V gene,clone size,D gene,CDR3 protein,CDR3 DNA
TRBJ1-1,TRBV6-5,.,.,CASSYSTGQNTEAFF,TGTGCCAGCAGTTACTCGACGGGACAGAACACTGAAGCTTTCTTT
TRBJ2-1,TRBV15,.,.,CATSRGGGTGSYNEQFF,TGTGCCACCAGCAGAGGTGGGGGTACGGGCTCCTACAATGAGCAGTTCTTC
TRBJ1-5,TRBV2,.,.,CASRSRVQPQHF,TGTGCCAGCAGGTCCAGGGTTCAGCCCCAGCATTTT
TRBJ2-1,TRBV7-6,.,TRBD2,CASSFSTSGAYNEQFF,TGTGCCAGCAGCTTCTCCACTAGCGGGGCTTACAATGAGCAGTTCTTC
TRBJ2-4,TRBV15,.,.,CATSRDAAGKAKNIQYF,TGTGCCACCAGCAGAGATGCCGCAGGGAAGGCCAAAAACATTCAGTACTTC
TRBJ1-1,TRBV10-3,.,.,CAISGSGSDTEAFF,TGTGCCATCAGTGGATCAGGGAGCGACACTGAAGCTTTCTTT
TRBJ1-1,TRBV3-1/TRBV3-2,.,TRBD1,CASSQGPGQVSEAFF,TGTGCCAGCAGCCAAGGTCCGGGACAGGTCTCTGAAGCTTTCTTT
TRBJ1-1,TRBV6-6,.,TRBD1,CASSPRGRVTEAFF,TGTGCCAGCAGCCCCAGGGGGCGGGTCACTGAAGCTTTCTTT
TRBJ1-3,TRBV3-1/TRBV3-2,.,.,CASSRTMGASGNTIYF,TGTGCCAGCAGCCGTACTATGGGGGCCTCTGGAAACACCATATATTTT
TRBJ2-5,TRBV10-1,.,.,CASSESGTGQETQYF,TGCGCCAGCAGTGAGTCTGGGACGGGACAAGAGACCCAGTACTTC
TRBJ2-1,TRBV4-3,once,TRBD1,CASSQDRGRRGNEQFF,TGCGCCAGCAGCCAGGACAGGGGGAGAAGGGGCAATGAGCAGTTCTTC
TRBJ1-2,TRBV7-2,.,TRBD1,CASSQGQFYGYTF,TGTGCCAGCAGCCAGGGACAGTTCTATGGCTACACCTTC
TRBJ2-2,TRBV30,.,.,CAWSSRQPNTGELFF,TGTGCCTGGAGCTCGAGACAACCGAACACCGGGGAGCTGTTTTTT
TRBJ2-4,TRBV6-6,.,TRBD2,CASSLRGGGAQNIQYF,TGTGCCAGCAGCCTGCGTGGCGGGGGGGCCCAAAACATTCAGTACTTC
TRBJ1-3,TRBV7-9,.,.,CASSSGYWGNTIYF,TGTGCCAGCAGCTCAGGGTATTGGGGAAACACCATATATTTT
TRBJ1-2,TRBV12-3/TRBV12-4,.,TRBD1,CASSRRTGNGYTF,TGTGCCAGCAGCAGACGGACAGGGAATGGCTACACCTTC
TRBJ2-3,TRBV19,.,TRBD2,CASSMRTSVSTDTQYF,TGTGCCAGTAGTATGAGGACTAGCGTAAGCACAGATACGCAGTATTTT
TRBJ1-5,TRBV7-9,.,.,CASSWGDQPQHF,TGTGCCAGCAGCTGGGGGGATCAGCCCCAGCATTTT
TRBJ1-3,TRBV12-3/TRBV12-4,once,.,CASRIQEGNTIYF,TGTGCCAGCAGAATACAGGAAGGAAACACCATATATTTT
TRBJ2-3,TRBV10-2,.,.,CASAPVTSTDTQYF,TGCGCCAGCGCTCCCGTAACTAGCACAGATACGCAGTATTTT
TRBJ2-7,TRBV5-6,.,.,CASSLYTRRDYEQYF,TGTGCCAGCAGCTTGTATACGAGGAGGGACTACGAGCAGTACTTC
TRBJ2-1,TRBV5-6,.,.,CASSLGGIRSYNEQFF,TGTGCCAGCAGCTTGGGGGGGATTAGGTCCTACAATGAGCAGTTCTTC
TRBJ2-3,TRBV24-1,.,TRBD1,CATSDLGTGLGDTQYF,TGTGCCACCAGTGATTTAGGGACAGGTTTGGGAGATACGCAGTATTTT
TRBJ2-1,TRBV29-1,.,TRBD1,CSVGTGIGNEQFF,TGCAGCGTTGGGACAGGGATAGGGAATGAGCAGTTCTTC
TRBJ1-6,TRBV18,.,TRBD1,CASSQRVDRGNSPLHF,TGTGCCAGCTCACAAAGGGTGGACAGGGGTAATTCACCCCTCCACTTT
TRBJ2-7,TRBV19,.,.,CASSSPGHYEQYF,TGTGCCAGTAGCTCCCCGGGACACTACGAGCAGTACTTC
TRBJ1-5,TRBV7-9,.,.,CASSLGPGNQPQHF,TGTGCCAGCAGCTTAGGGCCAGGTAATCAGCCCCAGCATTTT
TRBJ2-1,TRBV5-1,.,TRBD2,CASNFGLAEPLEQFF,TGCGCCAGCAATTTCGGACTAGCGGAACCTCTTGAGCAGTTCTTC
TRBJ2-7,TRBV7-6,.,.,CASSLYPLTRYEQYF,TGTGCCAGCAGCTTATATCCACTAACCCGCTACGAGCAGTACTTC
TRBJ2-3,TRBV19,.,.,CASTPSFPTDTQYF,TGTGCCAGTACCCCTTCGTTCCCCACAGATACGCAGTATTTT
TRBJ2-1,TRBV2,.,.,CASPFGRGNEQFF,TGTGCCAGCCCCTTTGGGCGGGGCAATGAGCAGTTCTTC
TRBJ2-2,TRBV5-1,.,.,CASSPERLITGELFF,TGCGCCAGCAGCCCGGAGCGGCTTATCACCGGGGAGCTGTTTTTT
TRBJ1-1,TRBV7-8,once,.,CASSPAASGMNTEAFF,TGTGCCAGCAGCCCCGCTGCCTCAGGGATGAACACTGAAGCTTTCTTT
TRBJ1-3,TRBV9,.,.,CASSATVSGNTIYF,TGTGCCAGCAGCGCGACAGTCTCTGGAAACACCATATATTTT
TRBJ2-7,TRBV4-2,.,TRBD2,CASSRTSGQTSYEQYF,TGTGCCAGCAGCCGAACTAGCGGGCAAACCTCCTACGAGCAGTACTTC
TRBJ1-4,TRBV6-5,.,.,CASSQAAANEKLFF,TGTGCCAGCAGCCAAGCGGCGGCTAATGAAAAACTGTTTTTT
TRBJ1-2,TRBV6-1,.,.,CASSEAVAGLSVGYTF,TGTGCCAGCAGTGAAGCTGTGGCAGGGCTTTCTGTAGGCTACACCTTC
TRBJ1-6,TRBV30,.,.,CACEAGISSYNSPLHF,TGTGCCTGCGAAGCAGGGATCAGCTCCTATAATTCACCCCTCCACTTT
TRBJ2-3,TRBV7-2,.,TRBD2,CASSLRLAAGTDTQYF,TGTGCCAGCAGCTTACGACTAGCGGCCGGCACAGATACGCAGTATTTT
TRBJ2-3,TRBV4-2,.,TRBD2,CASSQVSGIDTQYF,TGTGCCAGCAGCCAAGTGAGCGGGATTGATACGCAGTATTTT
TRBJ2-1,TRBV12-5,.,TRBD1,CASGPGGEGRNEQFF,TGTGCTAGTGGTCCAGGGGGCGAGGGCCGCAATGAGCAGTTCTTC
TRBJ2-7,TRBV27,few,.,CASSLGGPTYEQYF,TGTGCCAGCAGTTTAGGGGGACCTACCTACGAGCAGTACTTC
TRBJ2-3,TRBV6-4,.,TRBD2,CASSLTSGGGTDTQYF,TGTGCCAGCAGTCTGACTAGCGGGGGGGGTACAGATACGCAGTATTTT
TRBJ2-5,TRBV12-3/TRBV12-4,.,TRBD1,CASSPTGGETQYF,TGTGCCAGCAGCCCGACAGGGGGCGAGACCCAGTACTTC
TRBJ2-7,TRBV6-5,.,TRBD2,CASSPPGREGNEQYF,TGTGCCAGCAGTCCCCCGGGAAGGGAGGGAAACGAGCAGTACTTC
TRBJ1-5,TRBV6-5,.,.,CASSSGEASNQPQHF,TGTGCCAGCAGTTCAGGGGAAGCAAGCAATCAGCCCCAGCATTTT
TRBJ2-1,TRBV4-2,.,TRBD2,CASSQEGLAGIYNEQFF,TGTGCCAGCAGCCAAGAGGGGCTAGCGGGGATATACAATGAGCAGTTCTTC
TRBJ1-5,TRBV7-2,.,.,CASSFPGQPQHF,TGTGCCAGCAGCTTTCCAGGTCAGCCCCAGCATTTT
TRBJ1-2,TRBV6-5,.,.,CASSYSFGGGYTF,TGTGCCAGCAGTTACTCGTTCGGGGGAGGCTACACCTTC
TRBJ2-4,TRBV13,.,.,CASSPPGRQENIQYF,TGTGCCAGCAGCCCGCCGGGGCGGCAAGAAAACATTCAGTACTTC
TRBJ2-5,TRBV5-1,.,TRBD2,CASNHRIAGGLETQYF,TGCGCCAGCAATCACCGGATAGCGGGGGGGCTAGAGACCCAGTACTTC
TRBJ2-7,TRBV5-1,.,.,CATASDPGDEQYF,TGCGCCACAGCTAGCGACCCAGGGGACGAGCAGTACTTC
TRBJ2-4,TRBV14,.,.,CASSQDWGGRNIQYF,TGTGCCAGCAGCCAAGATTGGGGAGGTAGAAACATTCAGTACTTC
TRBJ1-1,TRBV19,.,.,CASAPLRTTEAFF,TGTGCCAGTGCCCCCCTCCGTACCACTGAAGCTTTCTTT
TRBJ1-5,TRBV18,.,.,CASSPVRGDYQPQHF,TGTGCCAGCTCACCAGTTCGGGGCGACTACCAGCCCCAGCATTTT
TRBJ1-3,TRBV19,.,.,CASSIGGSGNTIYF,TGTGCCAGTAGTATAGGCGGTTCCGGAAACACCATATATTTT
TRBJ2-2,TRBV6-5,.,TRBD1,CASSYWTGGHTGELFF,TGTGCCAGCAGTTACTGGACAGGGGGGCACACCGGGGAGCTGTTTTTT
TRBJ2-3,TRBV12-3/TRBV12-4,.,.,CASSSRGDTQYF,TGTGCCAGCAGTTCACGCGGAGATACGCAGTATTTT
TRBJ1-1,TRBV7-3,once,TRBD1,CASSLDRDTEAFF,TGTGCCAGCAGCTTAGACAGGGATACTGAAGCTTTCTTT